One sample yielded the 27 T cell receptor beta chains listed below, sequenced in a study of CD8 T cells in Susac syndrome. Reverse transcription of roughly 0.5 to 1 ug RNA was carried out with random hexamers. Each CDR3 protein gets one entry after TCRdb re-called the immunoSEQ multiplex PCR reads with MiXCR. The profile shows 85,000 to 120,000 distinct CDR3 sequences, approximately 95% of them singletons. Input material: CD8+ T cells from PBMCs. All receptors come from a human donor with Susac syndrome.

The chain combines TRBV9 with TRBJ2-7; the match to TRBD2 covers 7 bases. Germline-derived CDR1 and CDR2 are SGDLS and YYNGEE. V was pared by 4 bases and J by 6 bases, with 7 bases of the junction left unmatched. The CDR3 is 13 residues long. The CDR3 DNA follows: TGTGCCAGCAGCCCCAACGGGGGGAGCGAGCAGTACTTC. It encodes CASSPNGGSEQYF.

The chain recombines TRBV5-6 with TRBJ1-5, with D hard to call. CDR3 length: 14 residues. CDR1 and CDR2 from the germline V gene are SGHDT and YYEEEE. V was pared by 1 base and J by 2 bases, with 7 bases between. The DNA of the CDR3 is TGTGCCAGCAGCTTGTGGCACGGCAATCAGCCCCAGCATTTT. The encoded protein is CASSLWHGNQPQHF.

This chain links TRBV27 with TRBJ1-5, with unresolved D. Germline CDR1 MNHEY, CDR2 SMNVEV (reference sequence). Between the trimmed V and J ends, which lost 6 bases and 3 bases, there was a span of 18 bases. The CDR3 runs 16 residues. CDR3 region: CASSSGTEHFNQPQHF. The CDR3 nucleotides read TGTGCCAGCAGCTCGGGCACAGAGCACTTCAATCAGCCCCAGCATTTT.

The chain combines TRBV12-5 with TRBJ2-7, with unresolved D. The CDR3 has 12 amino acids. V lost 5 bases and J lost 5, with 10 bases in between. Germline assignment: CDR1 LGHNT and CDR2 FRNRAP. The CDR3 reads CASGPTTDEQYF. The DNA of the CDR3 is TGTGCTAGTGGTCCTACCACGGACGAGCAGTACTTC.

This sequence joins TRBV27 and TRBJ2-6; unclear D gene. This CDR3 has 15 residues. With 8 bases removed from V and 12 bases from J, the gap between germline ends came to 23 bases. Per germline, CDR1 MNHEY and CDR2 SMNVEV (reference sequence). CDR3 in DNA: TGTGCCAGCGCCGAGGTCCCCATCGACGTAGGCGTCCTGACTTTC. This encodes CASAEVPIDVGVLTF.

This chain links TRBV19 with TRBJ1-5, with a possible D match to TRBD1 (6 bases). The length of the CDR3 is 14 residues. Trimming stripped 6 bases from V and 0 bases from J, with 9 bases between. Germline CDR1 is LNHDA and CDR2 is SQIVND (reference sequence). DNA of the CDR3: TGTGCCAGTAGGACAGGTTATAGCAATCAGCCCCAGCATTTT. This translates into CASRTGYSNQPQHF.

This chain connects TRBV12-3 or TRBV12-4 to TRBJ1-6, with 7 bases matching TRBD1. This CDR3 has 14 amino acids. J lost 9 bases, V lost 2 bases, and 4 bases had no gene match. This chain's CDR3 is CASSLRQGGSPLHF. CDR3 DNA: TGTGCCAGCAGTTTACGACAGGGTGGTTCACCCCTCCACTTT.

The chain carries TRBV11-1 and TRBJ1-1; the match to TRBD1 covers 7 bases. The J segment lost 0 bases and the V segment lost 5 bases, leaving 6 bases of the junction unmatched. CDR1 is SGHAT and CDR2 is FQDESV in the germline V gene (reference sequence). The CDR3 extends over 15 amino acids. Written as DNA, the CDR3 is TGTGCCAGCAGCGCCGACAGGGTTATGAACACTGAAGCTTTCTTT. Residues: CASSADRVMNTEAFF.

This chain links TRBV7-8 with TRBJ2-2; D uncertain. The length of the CDR3 is 15 residues. CDR1 and CDR2 (germline): SGHVS, FQNEAQ. Trimming pared 2 bases from V and 0 bases from J, leaving 7 bases between. The DNA for the CDR3 is TGTGCCAGCAGCTTACAGTCAACGAACACCGGGGAGCTGTTTTTT. Encoded protein: CASSLQSTNTGELFF. The complete variable domain, with remaining parts taken from reference TRBV7-8 and TRBJ2-2, reads GAGVSQSPRYKVAKRGQDVALRCDPISGHVSLFWYQQALGQGPEFLTYFQNEAQLDKSGLPSDRFFAERPEGSVSTLKIQRTQQEDSAVYLCASSLQSTNTGELFFGEGSRLTVL.

For the CDR3, the DNA is TGTGCCAGCAGTACACTGGCAGACATCCAGGGGTCAGGTGGCTACACCTTC. It encodes CASSTLADIQGSGGYTF. This sequence joins TRBV12-3 or TRBV12-4 and TRBJ1-2, with D possibly being TRBD1 (6 bases). The V and J ends lost 5 bases and 7 bases respectively, with 26 bases between them. This CDR3 contains 17 residues.

The chain recombines TRBV3-1 with TRBJ2-1, with D possibly TRBD1 on 6 matching bases. Germline V gives CDR1 LGHDT, CDR2 YNNKEL (reference sequence). V gave up 0 bases and J gave up 4 bases, with 13 bases separating them. The CDR3 extends over 16 amino acids. The CDR3 DNA reads as TGTGCCAGCAGCCAAGATCTGGGGGACATTTACAATGAGCAGTTCTTC. It is translated as CASSQDLGDIYNEQFF.

This clonotype was observed a handful of times. The chain carries TRBV27 and TRBJ2-7; TRBD1 matches at 8 bases. J was trimmed by 4 bases and V by 4 bases; bases with no gene match: 6. The CDR3 sequence is 14 residues long. The germline CDR1 and CDR2 sequences are MNHEY and SMNVEV (reference sequence). CDR3 amino acids: CASSYGTGAYEQYF. CDR3 nucleotide sequence: TGTGCCAGCAGTTATGGGACAGGAGCTTACGAGCAGTACTTC.

The CDR3 spells CASSSSLSSGQETQYF. DNA for the CDR3: TGCGCCAGCAGCTCCTCCCTGTCTAGCGGACAAGAGACCCAGTACTTC. This sequence joins TRBV4-3 and TRBJ2-5, with 7 bases aligning to TRBD2. Germline V gene data show CDR1 as LGHNA and CDR2 as YSLEER. CDR3 length: 16 residues. With 5 bases clipped from V and 2 bases from J, the junction kept 11 bases outside the gene matches.

This chain links TRBV7-9 with TRBJ1-5, with TRBD1 matching over 11 bases. The CDR3 is made up of 16 amino acids. In germline, CDR1 is SEHNR, CDR2 FQNEAQ (reference sequence). Trimming cost V 1 base and J 1 base; bases outside gene matches: 0. CDR3 residues: CASSLGDRGSNQPQHF. The CDR3 DNA sequence: TGTGCCAGCAGCTTAGGGGACAGGGGGAGCAATCAGCCCCAGCATTTT.

The chain recombines TRBV3-1 with TRBJ2-3; D unclear. CDR3 length: 16 amino acids. V lost 0 bases and J 6 bases, leaving 16 bases between the germline ends. The V gene's germline CDR1 is LGHDT and CDR2 YNNKEL (reference sequence). Written as DNA, the CDR3 is TGTGCCAGCAGCCAAGATGAGCAACCGAGCTTGGATACGCAGTATTTT. This translates into CASSQDEQPSLDTQYF.

This chain connects TRBV5-4 to TRBJ2-4; no definite D call. Germline V gives CDR1 SGHNT, CDR2 YYREEE (reference sequence). The CDR3 consists of 17 residues. V was clipped by 0 bases and J by 0 bases, with 13 bases between them. The CDR3 sequence: CASSLARSELAKNIQYF. CDR3 bases: TGTGCCAGCAGCTTGGCTCGGTCGGAACTAGCCAAAAACATTCAGTACTTC. The entire variable domain, with the rest obtained from reference TRBV5-4 and TRBJ2-4, is as follows: ETGVTQSPTHLIKTRGQQVTLRCSSQSGHNTVSWYQQALGQGPQFIFQYYREEENGRGNFPPRFSGLQFPNYSSELNVNALELDDSALYLCASSLARSELAKNIQYFGAGTRLSVL.

The rearrangement links TRBV9 to TRBJ2-1; D is ambiguous. The CDR3 is 16 amino acids. Germline V gene data show CDR1 as SGDLS and CDR2 as YYNGEE. V was clipped by 3 bases and J by 0 bases, with 13 bases between them. Written as DNA, the CDR3 is TGTGCCAGCAGCGGACCAGAAATTAACTCCTACAATGAGCAGTTCTTC. Translated: CASSGPEINSYNEQFF.

V is TRBV9 and J is TRBJ2-1; 9 bases are a match to TRBD2. The germline V gene has CDR1 SGDLS and CDR2 YYNGEE. This CDR3 has 15 amino acids. J lost 8 bases, V lost 4 bases, and 10 bases had no gene match. The CDR3 is CASSPESGGGDEQFF. Written as DNA, the CDR3 is TGTGCCAGCAGCCCCGAATCGGGCGGGGGGGATGAGCAGTTCTTC.

The chain couples TRBV7-8 to TRBJ2-3; 9 bases are a match to TRBD2. The germline CDR1 and CDR2 sequences are SGHVS and FQNEAQ. This CDR3 spans 15 amino acids. The J segment lost 4 bases and the V segment lost 1 base, leaving 3 bases of the junction unmatched. CDR3 coding DNA: TGTGCCAGCAGCTTAGAAGCGGGGGGAGCAGATACGCAGTATTTT. Its translation: CASSLEAGGADTQYF.

This sequence joins TRBV12-3 or TRBV12-4 and TRBJ1-5, with D maybe TRBD1 (6 bases). The CDR3 is made up of 13 amino acids. Trimming took off 7 bases at V and 4 bases at J, with 11 bases between the two ends. In nucleotides, the CDR3 is TGTGCCAGCAAAACTCAGGGGAATCAGCCCCAGCATTTT. This sequence encodes CASKTQGNQPQHF.

The chain combines TRBV5-1 with TRBJ2-1, with 8 bases lining up with TRBD2. CDR3 length: 17 residues. Per germline, CDR1 SGHRS and CDR2 YFSETQ. The ends lost 4 bases at V and 4 bases at J; junction bases unmatched: 13. As DNA, the CDR3 is TGCGCCAGCAGCGCGGCCGGGTCAGCGGGGGTTTACAATGAGCAGTTCTTC. It translates to CASSAAGSAGVYNEQFF.

The rearrangement links TRBV5-5 to TRBJ1-1; D is uncertain. Germline assignment: CDR1 SGHKS and CDR2 YYEKEE (reference sequence). Deletions cut 3 bases from V and 0 bases from J, with 6 bases between. The CDR3 has 13 residues. The CDR3 DNA sequence: TGTGCCAGCAGCTCCGGGCTGAACACTGAAGCTTTCTTT. Translation: CASSSGLNTEAFF.

CDR3 in DNA: TGCAGTGCTAGAACGTTCACAGTCGAAATCGCTGAAGCTTTCTTT. Translated: CSARTFTVEIAEAFF. The J gene is TRBJ1-1, the V gene TRBV20-1; D is uncertain. Germline CDR1 and CDR2: DFQATT and SNEGSKA (reference sequence). Trimming took 2 bases from V and 6 from J, leaving 19 bases between them. This CDR3 has 15 residues.

Only one count was recorded for this clonotype. The CDR3 here is CSVREVDTQYF. In DNA, the CDR3 is TGCAGCGTTCGGGAGGTAGATACGCAGTATTTT. The rearrangement uses TRBV29-1 and TRBJ2-3, with 7 bases lining up with TRBD2. Germline values: CDR1 SQVTM, CDR2 ANQGSEA. V was pared by 5 bases and J by 5 bases, with 1 base of the junction left unmatched. The CDR3 runs to 11 residues.

The chain links TRBV27 to TRBJ2-5; 8 bases match TRBD1. From germline, CDR1 is MNHEY and CDR2 SMNVEV (reference sequence). V gave up 5 bases and J gave up 2 bases; unmatched junction bases: 10. The CDR3 loop spans 16 amino acids. Here the CDR3 DNA reads TGTGCCAGCAGTGCCTCGACAGGGGAGATACAAGAGACCCAGTACTTC. Encoded protein: CASSASTGEIQETQYF.

V usage is TRBV7-9 and J usage is TRBJ2-1; TRBD2 matches 12 bases. Germline V gives CDR1 SEHNR, CDR2 FQNEAQ (reference sequence). CDR3 length equals 15 residues. The junction had 4 bases not matched to a gene; V was cut back by 5 bases and J by 5 bases. DNA for the CDR3: TGTGCCAGCAGCGCTGGACTAGCGGGGAACAATGAGCAGTTCTTC. Its protein product is CASSAGLAGNNEQFF.

This rearrangement joins TRBV9 to TRBJ2-1, with D tentatively TRBD1 or TRBD2 (5 bases each). Trimming cost V 4 bases and J 4 bases, with 15 bases left between them. The CDR3 length is 15 residues. CDR1 and CDR2 (germline): SGDLS, YYNGEE. CDR3 sequence (DNA): TGTGCCAGCAGCCCTCGGGACGGGAATTACAATGAGCAGTTCTTC. Translating gives CASSPRDGNYNEQFF.